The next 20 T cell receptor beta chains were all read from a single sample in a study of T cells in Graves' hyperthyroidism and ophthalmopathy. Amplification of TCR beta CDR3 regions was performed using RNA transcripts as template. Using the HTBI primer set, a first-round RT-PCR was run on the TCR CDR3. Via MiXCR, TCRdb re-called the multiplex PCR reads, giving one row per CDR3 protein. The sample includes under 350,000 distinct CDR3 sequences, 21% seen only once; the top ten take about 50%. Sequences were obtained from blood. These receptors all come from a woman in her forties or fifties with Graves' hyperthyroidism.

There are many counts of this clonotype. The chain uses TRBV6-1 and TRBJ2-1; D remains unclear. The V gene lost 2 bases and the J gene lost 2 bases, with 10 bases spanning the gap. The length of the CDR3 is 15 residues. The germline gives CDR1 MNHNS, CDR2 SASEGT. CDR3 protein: CASSELRGAYNEQFF. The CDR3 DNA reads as TGTGCCAGCAGTGAACTTCGTGGGGCCTACAATGAGCAGTTCTTC.

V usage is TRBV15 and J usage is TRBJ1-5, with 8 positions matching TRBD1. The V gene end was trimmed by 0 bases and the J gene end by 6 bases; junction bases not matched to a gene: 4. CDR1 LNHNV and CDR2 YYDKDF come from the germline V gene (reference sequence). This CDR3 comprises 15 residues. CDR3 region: CATSRDRGRGQPQHF. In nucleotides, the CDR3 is TGTGCCACCAGCAGAGACAGGGGGCGCGGTCAGCCCCAGCATTTT. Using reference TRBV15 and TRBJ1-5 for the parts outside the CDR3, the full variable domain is DAMVIQNPRYQVTQFGKPVTLSCSQTLNHNVMYWYQQKSSQAPKLLFHYYDKDFNNEADTPDNFQSRRPNTSFCFLDIRSPGLGDTAMYLCATSRDRGRGQPQHFGDGTRLSIL.

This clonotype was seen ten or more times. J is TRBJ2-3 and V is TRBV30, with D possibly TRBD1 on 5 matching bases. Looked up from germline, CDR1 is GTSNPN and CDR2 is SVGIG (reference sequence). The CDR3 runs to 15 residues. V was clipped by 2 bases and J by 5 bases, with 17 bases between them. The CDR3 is CAWSQYYKGEDTQYF. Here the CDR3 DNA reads TGTGCCTGGAGTCAGTACTACAAAGGGGAAGATACGCAGTATTTT.

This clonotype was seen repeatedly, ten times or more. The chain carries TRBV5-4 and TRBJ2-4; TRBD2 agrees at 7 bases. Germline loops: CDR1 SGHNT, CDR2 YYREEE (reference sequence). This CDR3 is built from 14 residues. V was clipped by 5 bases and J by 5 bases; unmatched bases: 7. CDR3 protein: CASSSGGFENIQYF. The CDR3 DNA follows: TGTGCCAGCAGTTCCGGGGGGTTCGAAAACATTCAGTACTTC.

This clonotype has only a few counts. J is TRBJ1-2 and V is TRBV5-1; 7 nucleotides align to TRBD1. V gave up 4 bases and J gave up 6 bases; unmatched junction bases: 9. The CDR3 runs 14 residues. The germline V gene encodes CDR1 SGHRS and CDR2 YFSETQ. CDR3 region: CASSGRTGGDGYTF. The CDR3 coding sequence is TGCGCCAGCAGCGGGCGGACAGGAGGCGATGGCTACACCTTC.

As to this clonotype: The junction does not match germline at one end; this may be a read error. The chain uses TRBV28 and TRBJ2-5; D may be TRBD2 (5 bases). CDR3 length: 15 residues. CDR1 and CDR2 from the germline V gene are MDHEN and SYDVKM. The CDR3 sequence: CTSSSSGIVQETQYF. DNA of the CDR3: TGTACCAGCAGTAGTTCGGGGATAGTCCAAGAGACCCAGTACTTC.

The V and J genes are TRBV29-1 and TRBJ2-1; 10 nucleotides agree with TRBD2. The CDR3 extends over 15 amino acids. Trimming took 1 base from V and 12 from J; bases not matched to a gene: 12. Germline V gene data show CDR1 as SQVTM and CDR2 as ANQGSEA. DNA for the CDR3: TGCAGCGTTGAAGCACGGCTAGCGGGAGTTAGGGGGCAGTTCTTC. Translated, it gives CSVEARLAGVRGQFF.

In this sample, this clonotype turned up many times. The CDR3 spells CASSLDRQDEAFF. The DNA for the CDR3 is TGCGCCAGCAGCTTGGACAGGCAAGATGAAGCTTTCTTT. J is TRBJ1-1 and V is TRBV5-1, with a tentative D call TRBD1 (5 bases). Trimming left V 0 bases short and J 7 bases short, with 10 bases between. Looked up from germline, CDR1 is SGHRS and CDR2 is YFSETQ. This CDR3 comprises 13 residues. The full variable domain, completed using reference TRBV5-1 and TRBJ1-1, is KAGVTQTPRYLIKTRGQQVTLSCSPISGHRSVSWYQQTPGQGLQFLFEYFSETQRNKGNFPGRFSGRQFSNSRSEMNVSTLELGDSALYLCASSLDRQDEAFFGQGTRLTVV.

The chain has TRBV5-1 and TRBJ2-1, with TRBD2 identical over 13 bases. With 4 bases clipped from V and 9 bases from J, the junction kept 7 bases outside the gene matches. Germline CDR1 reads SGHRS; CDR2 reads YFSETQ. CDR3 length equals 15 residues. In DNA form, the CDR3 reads TGCGCCAGCAGCAAACCGGGACTAGCGGGGCCTGAGCAGTTCTTC. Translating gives CASSKPGLAGPEQFF.

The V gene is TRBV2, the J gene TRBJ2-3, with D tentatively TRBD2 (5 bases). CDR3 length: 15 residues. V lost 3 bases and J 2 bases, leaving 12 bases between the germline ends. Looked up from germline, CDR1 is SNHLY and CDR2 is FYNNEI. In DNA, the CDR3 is TGTGCCAGCAGTGAGGACTTACTCAACACAGATACGCAGTATTTT. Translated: CASSEDLLNTDTQYF.

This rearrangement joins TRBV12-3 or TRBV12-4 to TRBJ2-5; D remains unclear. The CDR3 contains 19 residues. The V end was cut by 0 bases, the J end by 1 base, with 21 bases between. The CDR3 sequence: CASSLAYSDTENSQETQYF. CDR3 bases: TGTGCCAGCAGTTTAGCGTATTCTGACACAGAGAATTCCCAAGAGACCCAGTACTTC.

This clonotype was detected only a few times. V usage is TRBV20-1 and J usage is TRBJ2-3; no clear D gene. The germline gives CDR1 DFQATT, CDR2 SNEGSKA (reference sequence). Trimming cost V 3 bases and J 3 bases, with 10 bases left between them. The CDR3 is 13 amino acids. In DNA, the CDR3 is TGCAGTGCTAGTTCCAGCGTTACAGATACGCAGTATTTT. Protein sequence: CSASSSVTDTQYF.

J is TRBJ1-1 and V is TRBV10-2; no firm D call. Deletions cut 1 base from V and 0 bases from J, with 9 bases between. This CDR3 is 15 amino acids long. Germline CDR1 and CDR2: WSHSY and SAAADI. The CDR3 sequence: CASSELRILNTEAFF. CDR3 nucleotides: TGCGCCAGCAGTGAGTTAAGGATCCTGAACACTGAAGCTTTCTTT.

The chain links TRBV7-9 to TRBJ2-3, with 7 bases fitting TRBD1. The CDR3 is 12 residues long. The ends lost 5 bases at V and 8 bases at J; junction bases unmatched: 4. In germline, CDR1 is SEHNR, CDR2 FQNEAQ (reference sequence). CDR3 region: CASSPGQITQYF. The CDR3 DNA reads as TGTGCCAGCAGCCCGGGACAGATTACGCAGTATTTT.

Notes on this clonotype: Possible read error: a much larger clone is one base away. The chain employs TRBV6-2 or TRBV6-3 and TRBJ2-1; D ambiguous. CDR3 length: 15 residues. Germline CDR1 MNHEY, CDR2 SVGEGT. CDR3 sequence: CAGSYSESFGNEQFF. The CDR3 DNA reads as TGTGCCGGCAGTTACTCGGAGTCCTTTGGTAATGAGCAGTTCTTC.

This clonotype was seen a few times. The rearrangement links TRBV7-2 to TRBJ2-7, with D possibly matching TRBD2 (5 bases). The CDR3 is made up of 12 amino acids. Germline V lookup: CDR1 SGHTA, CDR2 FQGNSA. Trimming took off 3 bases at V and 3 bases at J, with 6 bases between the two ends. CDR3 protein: CASSFSDYEQYF. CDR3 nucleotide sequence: TGTGCCAGCAGCTTTAGCGACTACGAGCAGTACTTC. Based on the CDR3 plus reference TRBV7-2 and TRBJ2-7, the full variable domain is GAGVSQSPSNKVTEKGKDVELRCDPISGHTALYWYRQSLGQGLEFLIYFQGNSAPDKSGLPSDRFSAERTGGSVSTLTIQRTQQEDSAVYLCASSFSDYEQYFGPGTRLTVT.

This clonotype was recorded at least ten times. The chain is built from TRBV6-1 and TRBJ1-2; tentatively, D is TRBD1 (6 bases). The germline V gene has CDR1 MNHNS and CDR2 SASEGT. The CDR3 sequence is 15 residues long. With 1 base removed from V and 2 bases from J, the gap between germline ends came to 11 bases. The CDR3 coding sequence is TGTGCCAGCAGTGAAGGGACAGTGATGAACTATGGCTACACCTTC. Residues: CASSEGTVMNYGYTF.

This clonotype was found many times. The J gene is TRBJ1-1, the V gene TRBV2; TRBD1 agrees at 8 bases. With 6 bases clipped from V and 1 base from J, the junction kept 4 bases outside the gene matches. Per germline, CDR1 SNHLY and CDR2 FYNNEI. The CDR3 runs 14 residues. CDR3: CASSQGAGNTEAFF. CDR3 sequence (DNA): TGTGCCAGCAGCCAGGGGGCAGGGAACACTGAAGCTTTCTTT.

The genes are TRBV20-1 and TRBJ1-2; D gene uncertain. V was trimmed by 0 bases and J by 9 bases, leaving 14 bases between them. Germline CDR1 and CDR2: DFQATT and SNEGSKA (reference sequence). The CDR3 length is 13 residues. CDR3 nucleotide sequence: TGCAGTGCTAGAGATCCCCAGGTGCAAAGCTACACCTTC. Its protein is CSARDPQVQSYTF.

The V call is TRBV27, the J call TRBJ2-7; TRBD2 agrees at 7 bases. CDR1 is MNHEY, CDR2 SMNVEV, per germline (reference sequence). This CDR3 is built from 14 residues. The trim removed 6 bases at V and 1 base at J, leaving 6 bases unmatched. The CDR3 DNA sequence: TGTGCCAGCAGCCGTAGCGGGTTGTCCTACGAGCAGTACTTC. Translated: CASSRSGLSYEQYF.